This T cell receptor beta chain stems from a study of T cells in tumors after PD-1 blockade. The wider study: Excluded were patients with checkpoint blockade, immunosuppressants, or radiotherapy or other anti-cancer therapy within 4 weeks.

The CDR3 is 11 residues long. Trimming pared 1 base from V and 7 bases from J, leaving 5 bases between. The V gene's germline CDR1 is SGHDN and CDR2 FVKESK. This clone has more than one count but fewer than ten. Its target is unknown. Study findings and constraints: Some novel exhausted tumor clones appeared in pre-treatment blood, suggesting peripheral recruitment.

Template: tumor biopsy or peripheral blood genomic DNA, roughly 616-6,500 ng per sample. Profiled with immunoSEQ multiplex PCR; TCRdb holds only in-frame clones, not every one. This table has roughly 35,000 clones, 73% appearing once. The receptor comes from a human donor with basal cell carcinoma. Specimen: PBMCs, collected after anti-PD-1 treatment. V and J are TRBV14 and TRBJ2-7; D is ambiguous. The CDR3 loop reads CASSQAREQYF. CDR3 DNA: TGTGCCAGCAGCCAAGCACGGGAGCAGTACTTC.